These 26 T cell receptor beta chains share one sample of origin, sequenced in a study of blood T cell repertoires in COVID-19. TCRdb keeps only in-frame clones here, not all; method: immunoSEQ multiplex PCR. Of around 200,000 clones in the sample, less than 85% were seen once. The source material was PBMCs or T cells enriched from blood (not recorded which). These receptors originate from a man aged 35-49 years who had recovered from COVID-19.

Of note for this clone: Other DNA sequences of this sample code for an identical CDR3. V is TRBV7-3 and J is TRBJ1-1; D possibly corresponds to TRBD1 (5 bases). The CDR3 totals 13 residues. Germline V gives CDR1 SGHTA, CDR2 FQGTGA. V was shortened by 3 bases and J by 1 base, with 6 bases between the two germline ends. CDR3: CASSFQGNTEAFF. CDR3 nucleotides: TGTGCCAGCAGCTTTCAGGGGAACACTGAAGCTTTCTTT.

This chain links TRBV5-6 with TRBJ1-5; 10 bases are shared with TRBD1. The CDR3 loop spans 15 amino acids. J lost 3 bases, V lost 3 bases, and 3 bases had no gene match. CDR1 SGHDT and CDR2 YYEEEE come from the germline V gene. The CDR3, as DNA: TGTGCCAGCAGCTGGGGACAGGGGAACAATCAGCCCCAGCATTTT. It encodes CASSWGQGNNQPQHF.

This clone was detected only a few times. The gene calls are TRBV7-9 and TRBJ2-3; TRBD1 aligns across 7 bases. Germline CDR1 is SEHNR and CDR2 is FQNEAQ (reference sequence). The J segment lost 3 bases and the V segment lost 5 bases, leaving 20 bases of the junction unmatched. CDR3 length equals 19 residues. This CDR3 reads CASSPSPLIDRARTDTQYF. DNA for the CDR3: TGTGCCAGCAGCCCTAGCCCGCTCATTGACAGGGCACGGACAGATACGCAGTATTTT.

The table lists this clone with a count of one. The chain employs TRBV2 and TRBJ2-1; the match to TRBD2 covers 13 bases. The CDR3 has 17 amino acids. Germline CDR1 reads SNHLY; CDR2 reads FYNNEI. V lost 6 bases to trimming and J lost 6 bases; unmatched junction nucleotides: 11. The CDR3 DNA reads as TGTGCCAGCAGGCCCGGACTAGCGGGAGTAAGTCTCAATGAGCAGTTCTTC. It translates to CASRPGLAGVSLNEQFF.

The rearrangement links TRBV2 to TRBJ2-7; 10 nucleotides align to TRBD1. The CDR3 length is 15 residues. Germline V gene sequence: CDR1 SNHLY, CDR2 FYNNEI. V trimming: 6 bases; J trimming: 3 bases; junction bases outside the gene matches: 8. The DNA for the CDR3 is TGTGCCAGCAGCGAGAGACAGGGGGCGTACTACGAGCAGTACTTC. Translated, it gives CASSERQGAYYEQYF.

A few counts support this clone. The V gene is TRBV21-1, the J gene TRBJ2-7; the table gives TRBD1 as D, unverified against the DNA. TRBV21-1 has pseudogene status. This CDR3 has 12 residues. The CDR3 spells CASSLPHREQYF. The CDR3 region has the DNA TGTGCCAGCAGCCTACCCCACAGGGAGCAGTACTTC.

This clone has just one count. The V gene is TRBV19, the J gene TRBJ1-5; 11 nucleotides align to TRBD1. Per the germline V gene, CDR1 is LNHDA and CDR2 is SQIVND (reference sequence). The CDR3 contains 16 residues. With V trimmed by 5 bases and J by 1 base, 4 bases remained unmatched. CDR3 protein: CASSWTGGASNQPQHF. The CDR3 nucleotides read TGTGCCAGTAGTTGGACAGGGGGCGCGAGCAATCAGCCCCAGCATTTT.

The chain is built from TRBV7-9 and TRBJ1-5, with D possibly TRBD1 on 5 matching bases. The CDR3 loop spans 14 amino acids. Trimming shortened V by 5 bases and J by 4 bases, and 12 bases separated the two germline ends. Germline CDR1 and CDR2: SEHNR and FQNEAQ (reference sequence). The chain's CDR3 is CASSRGTENQPQHF. DNA for the CDR3: TGTGCCAGCAGCCGCGGGACTGAAAATCAGCCCCAGCATTTT.

Only a few counts were recorded for this clone. V usage is TRBV9 and J usage is TRBJ2-7; D gene unclear. The germline CDR1 and CDR2 sequences are SGDLS and YYNGEE. V was cut by 0 bases and J by 0 bases, with 7 bases left in between. The CDR3 extends over 14 amino acids. Written as DNA, the CDR3 is TGTGCCAGCAGCGTAGCAGTAAGCTCCTACGAGCAGTACTTC. Protein: CASSVAVSSYEQYF.

This clone has only one observation. The V and J genes are TRBV6-4 and TRBJ2-7, with D unresolved. Germline V gene sequence: CDR1 MRHNA, CDR2 SNTAGT. The CDR3 sequence is 11 residues long. Trimming cost V 6 bases and J 5 bases, with 8 bases left between them. This chain's CDR3 is CASSARDEQYF. The CDR3 bases are TGTGCCAGCAGCGCTCGGGACGAGCAGTACTTC.

The chain links TRBV7-8 to TRBJ1-6; no firm D call. V was pared by 0 bases and J by 7 bases, with 16 bases between. Germline assignment: CDR1 SGHVS and CDR2 FQNEAQ. The CDR3 consists of 17 residues. The DNA of the CDR3 is TGTGCCAGCAGCTTAGCGGTTCTCGGGTCAGCGAATTCACCCCTCCACTTT. This sequence encodes CASSLAVLGSANSPLHF.

The chain carries TRBV19 and TRBJ2-4, with D unclear. The V end lost 1 base, the J end lost 1 base, and 14 bases lay between the germline ends. Germline-derived CDR1 and CDR2 are LNHDA and SQIVND (reference sequence). This CDR3 has 17 residues. The CDR3 sequence: CASSIVGAPLAKNIQYF. CDR3 sequence (DNA): TGTGCCAGTAGTATAGTGGGCGCCCCCCTGGCCAAAAACATTCAGTACTTC.

A remark on this clone: Compared with germline, one end of the junction differs, possibly owing to a read error. V gene TRBV2 combines with J gene TRBJ2-3; no firm D call. This CDR3 spans 12 amino acids. Germline values: CDR1 SNHLY, CDR2 FYNNEI. CDR3 in DNA: TGTGCCAGCAAGATAAACACAGTTACGCAGTATTTT. Its translation is CASKINTVTQYF.

This chain links TRBV3-1 (or the pseudogene TRBV3-2) with TRBJ1-6; the match to TRBD1 covers 8 bases. CDR1 and CDR2 from the germline V gene are LGHDT and YNNKEL (reference sequence). This CDR3 is built from 17 residues. V was clipped by 5 bases and J by 1 base; unmatched bases: 7. CDR3 sequence: CASSARDRSSYNSPLHF. CDR3 coding DNA: TGTGCCAGCAGCGCTAGGGACAGGTCTTCCTATAATTCACCCCTCCACTTT.

The V call is TRBV28, the J call TRBJ1-2; 7 bases line up with TRBD1. V trimming: 1 base; J trimming: 8 bases; junction bases outside the gene matches: 7. The CDR3 is 14 amino acids. The V gene's germline CDR1 is MDHEN and CDR2 SYDVKM. The CDR3 DNA reads TGTGCCAGCAGTTTATCTACAGGGGTAGGCGGCTACACCTTC. Protein: CASSLSTGVGGYTF.

J is TRBJ2-7 and V is TRBV11-3; D uncertain. This CDR3 comprises 13 residues. The germline V gene encodes CDR1 SGHNT and CDR2 YENEEA. V was shortened by 0 bases and J by 5 bases, with 8 bases between the two germline ends. The CDR3 loop reads CASSLDSPDEQYF. The DNA of the CDR3 is TGTGCCAGCAGCTTAGATTCCCCGGACGAGCAGTACTTC.

The chain is built from TRBV5-4 and TRBJ2-5; 7 bases are shared with TRBD1. Germline V lookup: CDR1 SGHNT, CDR2 YYREEE (reference sequence). This CDR3 region has 15 residues. The V segment lost 2 bases and the J segment 4 bases; nucleotides outside the gene matches: 8. The CDR3 sequence: CASSFRQGPRETQYF. CDR3 DNA: TGTGCCAGCAGCTTTCGACAGGGTCCCCGAGAGACCCAGTACTTC.

V gene TRBV7-3 combines with J gene TRBJ2-1; tentative D call: TRBD2 (5 bases). The CDR3 runs to 16 residues. V was shortened by 1 base and J by 0 bases, with 10 bases between the two germline ends. Germline CDR1 and CDR2: SGHTA and FQGTGA. The CDR3 sequence: CASSLMVASSYNEQFF. The CDR3 DNA sequence: TGTGCCAGCAGCTTAATGGTAGCGAGCTCCTACAATGAGCAGTTCTTC.

The rearrangement links TRBV5-1 to TRBJ2-7; 10 bases agree with TRBD2. The CDR3 consists of 14 residues. J lost 3 bases, V lost 3 bases, and 3 bases had no gene match. Germline CDR1 and CDR2: SGHRS and YFSETQ. The CDR3 coding sequence is TGCGCCAGCAGCTGGACTAGCGGTAGCTACGAGCAGTACTTC. Amino acids: CASSWTSGSYEQYF.

The chain couples TRBV5-1 to TRBJ1-6; tentative D call: TRBD1 (6 bases). Germline loops: CDR1 SGHRS, CDR2 YFSETQ. There are 16 residues in the CDR3. The ends were cut back, 4 bases at V and 6 bases at J, with 17 bases in the middle. The CDR3 DNA is TGCGCCAGCAGCCTCACGGCGGACAGACCTAATTCACCCCTCCACTTT. Protein product: CASSLTADRPNSPLHF. Full variable domain (outside the CDR3, taken from reference TRBV5-1 and TRBJ1-6): KAGVTQTPRYLIKTRGQQVTLSCSPISGHRSVSWYQQTPGQGLQFLFEYFSETQRNKGNFPGRFSGRQFSNSRSEMNVSTLELGDSALYLCASSLTADRPNSPLHFGNGTRLTVT.

This clone has a single count. This chain joins TRBV4-1 and TRBJ1-2; TRBD1 is a possible D gene (6 bases). The CDR3 extends over 15 amino acids. Germline-derived CDR1 and CDR2 are MGHRA and YSYEKL. Trimming cost V 2 bases and J 2 bases, with 12 bases left between them. For the CDR3, the DNA is TGCGCCAGCAGCCAATCTCCAGGGGAGAACTATGGCTACACCTTC. It translates to CASSQSPGENYGYTF.

V and J are TRBV3-1 (or the pseudogene TRBV3-2) and TRBJ1-4, with TRBD1 matching 7 bases. Per the germline V gene, CDR1 is LGHDT and CDR2 is YNNKEL (reference sequence). This CDR3 comprises 15 residues. Trimming at V came to 5 bases and at J to 0 bases, leaving 3 bases not matched to a gene. CDR3 nucleotides: TGTGCCAGCAGCAAGGGACAGACAACTAATGAAAAACTGTTTTTT. Its protein product is CASSKGQTTNEKLFF.

The J gene is TRBJ2-1, the V gene TRBV7-9, with D perhaps TRBD1 (6 bases). The CDR3 consists of 14 residues. Germline CDR1 reads SEHNR; CDR2 reads FQNEAQ (reference sequence). The V end lost 8 bases, the J end lost 2 bases, and 13 bases lay between the germline ends. The DNA for the CDR3 is TGTGCCAGCGGCTACAGGGACCCCTACAATGAGCAGTTCTTC. This translates into CASGYRDPYNEQFF.

This sequence joins TRBV5-1 and TRBJ1-2; 9 bases align to TRBD1. V trimming: 0 bases; J trimming: 6 bases; junction bases outside the gene matches: 3. The germline gives CDR1 SGHRS, CDR2 YFSETQ. CDR3 length equals 14 residues. The CDR3 region has the DNA TGCGCCAGCAGCTTGGGGGGACAGGGCCATGGCTACACCTTC. As protein: CASSLGGQGHGYTF.

This chain uses TRBV4-1 with TRBJ1-4; 9 nucleotides line up with TRBD1. In germline, CDR1 is MGHRA, CDR2 YSYEKL. The V and J ends lost 1 base and 7 bases, in that order; junction bases with no gene match: 4. CDR3 length equals 15 residues. The CDR3 DNA is TGCGCCAGCAGCCAAGCCGGGACAGGGTTTGAAAAACTGTTTTTT. This sequence encodes CASSQAGTGFEKLFF.

In its sample, this clone was seen a few times. The V gene is TRBV7-2, the J gene TRBJ2-5; TRBD2 matches at 7 bases. This CDR3 has 13 amino acids. Germline CDR1 SGHTA, CDR2 FQGNSA. With V trimmed by 3 bases and J by 5 bases, 3 bases remained unmatched. This chain's CDR3 is CASSLGRAETQYF. CDR3 sequence (DNA): TGTGCCAGCAGCTTGGGGAGGGCGGAGACCCAGTACTTC. The full variable domain, its missing parts supplied by reference TRBV7-2 and TRBJ2-5, is GAGVSQSPSNKVTEKGKDVELRCDPISGHTALYWYRQSLGQGLEFLIYFQGNSAPDKSGLPSDRFSAERTGGSVSTLTIQRTQQEDSAVYLCASSLGRAETQYFGPGTRLLVL.